Shown below are 10 T cell receptor beta chains from a single sample sequenced in a study of blood T cell repertoires in COVID-19. Some clones are missing from TCRdb's copy, which holds only in-frame ones; the method was immunoSEQ multiplex PCR. This sample has fewer than 400,000 clones; roughly 87% occur once, and the top ten carry around 10%. Sequenced input: PBMCs or T cells enriched from blood (not recorded which). Receptor source: a woman between 18 and 30 years old who had recovered from COVID-19.

The chain employs TRBV15 and TRBJ1-6, with 10 bases that match TRBD1. The CDR3 length is 16 residues. The J segment lost 8 bases and the V segment lost 1 base, leaving 5 bases of the junction unmatched. Germline V CDR1 and CDR2: LNHNV, YYDKDF (reference sequence). This chain's CDR3 is CATSRVLGQGYSPLHF. The CDR3 DNA reads TGTGCCACCAGCAGAGTCCTGGGACAGGGGTATTCACCCCTCCACTTT.

The chain uses TRBV7-3 and TRBJ2-1; TRBD1 matches 7 bases. This CDR3 comprises 14 residues. Unmatched junction bases numbered 5, after V lost 5 bases and J lost 4 bases. Germline CDR1 and CDR2: SGHTA and FQGTGA. In DNA form, the CDR3 reads TGTGCCAGCAGCCGGGACAGAGAATACAATGAGCAGTTCTTC. It yields the protein CASSRDREYNEQFF.

To note about this clone: Other DNA sequences from this sample encode an identical CDR3 as well. J is TRBJ2-7 and V is TRBV4-3; TRBD1 might be the D (6 bases). CDR3 length: 16 residues. Trimming stripped 0 bases from V and 0 bases from J, with 12 bases between. CDR1 LGHNA and CDR2 YSLEER come from the germline V gene. The CDR3 loop reads CASSQDTGSSSYEQYF. The CDR3 DNA reads TGCGCCAGCAGCCAAGATACAGGGTCGAGCTCCTACGAGCAGTACTTC.

This sequence joins TRBV15 and TRBJ1-4, with D unresolved. This CDR3 is built from 14 residues. V lost 1 base, J lost 7 bases, and 10 bases lay in between. The germline V gene encodes CDR1 LNHNV and CDR2 YYDKDF (reference sequence). In nucleotides, the CDR3 is TGTGCCACCAGCAGAGGTGGAGGTGGTGAAAAACTGTTTTTT. Translating gives CATSRGGGGEKLFF. Full variable domain (missing parts from reference TRBV15 and TRBJ1-4): DAMVIQNPRYQVTQFGKPVTLSCSQTLNHNVMYWYQQKSSQAPKLLFHYYDKDFNNEADTPDNFQSRRPNTSFCFLDIRSPGLGDTAMYLCATSRGGGGEKLFFGSGTQLSVL.

V usage is TRBV27 and J usage is TRBJ1-1, with D unclear. CDR3 length: 13 residues. Trimming left V 3 bases short and J 1 base short, with 6 bases between. Per germline, CDR1 MNHEY and CDR2 SMNVEV (reference sequence). The chain's CDR3 is CASSFVENTEAFF. The DNA for the CDR3 is TGTGCCAGCAGTTTCGTAGAGAACACTGAAGCTTTCTTT.

The gene calls are TRBV28 and TRBJ2-2; the match to TRBD1 covers 9 bases. Unmatched junction bases numbered 9, after V lost 6 bases and J lost 1 base. CDR1 is MDHEN and CDR2 is SYDVKM in the germline V gene. This CDR3 spans 17 amino acids. The CDR3: CASRGDRVYQNTGELFF. CDR3 coding DNA: TGTGCCAGCAGGGGGGACAGGGTTTACCAGAACACCGGGGAGCTGTTTTTT.

This chain joins TRBV28 and TRBJ2-7, with D perhaps matching TRBD2 (5 bases). V lost 4 bases, J lost 0 bases, and 16 bases lay in between. This CDR3 has 16 amino acids. The germline V gene encodes CDR1 MDHEN and CDR2 SYDVKM. This chain's CDR3 is CASSWAWTSRSYEQYF. CDR3 sequence (DNA): TGTGCCAGCAGTTGGGCCTGGACTTCCCGCTCCTACGAGCAGTACTTC. The whole variable domain, filled in from reference TRBV28 and TRBJ2-7, reads DVKVTQSSRYLVKRTGEKVFLECVQDMDHENMFWYRQDPGLGLRLIYFSYDVKMKEKGDIPEGYSVSREKKERFSLILESASTNQTSMYLCASSWAWTSRSYEQYFGPGTRLTVT.

This chain joins TRBV15 and TRBJ2-1; TRBD1 is a possible D gene (6 bases). Trimming left V 5 bases short and J 5 bases short, with 10 bases between. CDR3 size: 13 residues. Germline V gene data show CDR1 as LNHNV and CDR2 as YYDKDF (reference sequence). The CDR3 nucleotides are TGTGCCACCAGCTGGGGGCAGCACAATGAGCAGTTCTTC. It translates to CATSWGQHNEQFF.

The chain joins TRBV5-4 to TRBJ2-7, with a weak D call TRBD2 (6 bases). Germline values: CDR1 SGHNT, CDR2 YYREEE (reference sequence). The ends were cut back, 2 bases at V and 2 bases at J, with 17 bases in the middle. This CDR3 region has 16 residues. CDR3: CASSFVRRDLTYEQYF. Written as DNA, the CDR3 is TGTGCCAGCAGCTTTGTGAGGAGGGACCTTACCTACGAGCAGTACTTC.

This sequence joins TRBV5-1 and TRBJ1-1; D perhaps matches TRBD1 (5 bases). The CDR3 is 13 residues long. V shed 4 bases and J shed 5 bases, with 12 bases lying between them. Germline assignment: CDR1 SGHRS and CDR2 YFSETQ. The chain's CDR3 is CASSGYRMTEAFF. The CDR3 DNA is TGCGCCAGCAGCGGATACAGGATGACTGAAGCTTTCTTT. The variable domain in full, with the rest retrieved from reference TRBV5-1 and TRBJ1-1, is KAGVTQTPRYLIKTRGQQVTLSCSPISGHRSVSWYQQTPGQGLQFLFEYFSETQRNKGNFPGRFSGRQFSNSRSEMNVSTLELGDSALYLCASSGYRMTEAFFGQGTRLTVV.